What follows are 30 T cell receptor beta chains derived from one specimen sequenced in a study of cytomegalovirus exposure and HLA in healthy donors. Vbeta (60) and Jbeta (13) primers were used in the PCR. The method was immunoSEQ multiplex PCR; TCRdb's version includes in-frame clones alone and lacks a portion of them. Among approximately 170,000 clones listed, roughly 80% were seen once. Sequencing input: PBMCs. These receptor sequences come from a man aged 45-60 years in good health and CMV-seropositive.

The gene calls are TRBV28 and TRBJ1-5; D not certain. V was cut by 4 bases and J by 4 bases, with 17 bases left in between. This CDR3 spans 16 amino acids. Germline V gene lookup returns CDR1 MDHEN and CDR2 SYDVKM. CDR3 loop: CASSSPGSVSNQPQHF. The CDR3 region has the DNA TGTGCCAGCAGTTCGCCCGGGTCAGTATCTAATCAGCCCCAGCATTTT. The full variable domain, completed using reference TRBV28 and TRBJ1-5, is DVKVTQSSRYLVKRTGEKVFLECVQDMDHENMFWYRQDPGLGLRLIYFSYDVKMKEKGDIPEGYSVSREKKERFSLILESASTNQTSMYLCASSSPGSVSNQPQHFGDGTRLSIL.

The chain combines TRBV28 with TRBJ1-5, with 10 bases matching TRBD1. Losses at the gene ends were 8 bases for V and 7 bases for J; bases not matched to a gene: 14. Germline CDR1 and CDR2: MDHEN and SYDVKM. This CDR3 comprises 16 residues. CDR3 DNA: TGTGCCAGCGCCACTAGGGGGACAGGGGACAGACAGCCCCAGCATTTT. It translates to CASATRGTGDRQPQHF.

This clone has a handful of counts. This sequence joins TRBV7-6 and TRBJ1-1; 9 bases line up with TRBD1. Germline values: CDR1 SGHVS, CDR2 FNYEAQ. CDR3 length: 15 amino acids. V was pared by 5 bases and J by 4 bases, with 8 bases of the junction left unmatched. The CDR3 sequence: CASSQLPGQGTEAFF. The CDR3 region has the DNA TGTGCCAGCAGCCAACTACCGGGACAGGGCACTGAAGCTTTCTTT.

The rearrangement links TRBV11-2 to TRBJ2-5; perhaps TRBD2 as D (5 bases). The V end lost 0 bases, the J end lost 0 bases, and 8 bases lay between the germline ends. This CDR3 spans 15 amino acids. CDR1 and CDR2 (germline): SGHAT, FQNNGV. CDR3 sequence: CASSLDSGYQETQYF. CDR3 nucleotide sequence: TGTGCCAGCAGCTTAGATTCGGGGTACCAAGAGACCCAGTACTTC.

V and J are TRBV30 and TRBJ2-7; TRBD1 matches at 9 bases. V trimming: 1 base; J trimming: 3 bases; junction bases outside the gene matches: 7. The CDR3 runs 15 residues. CDR1 GTSNPN and CDR2 SVGIG come from the germline V gene (reference sequence). CDR3 amino acids: CAWSGTTGGYYEQYF. The CDR3 DNA follows: TGTGCCTGGAGTGGAACGACAGGGGGTTACTACGAGCAGTACTTC.

In the case of this clone: Other DNA sequences in this sample translate to the same CDR3. The chain carries TRBV11-2 and TRBJ1-2; D is unclear. Germline-derived CDR1 and CDR2 are SGHAT and FQNNGV. The length of the CDR3 is 13 residues. The V gene lost 1 base and the J gene lost 5 bases, with 8 bases spanning the gap. Here the CDR3 reads CASSLGQSYGYTF. The CDR3 DNA follows: TGTGCCAGCAGCTTAGGGCAGTCTTATGGCTACACCTTC.

This chain connects TRBV7-9 to TRBJ1-2; D is unclear. Trimming shortened V by 4 bases and J by 2 bases, and 14 bases separated the two germline ends. This CDR3 comprises 15 residues. The germline CDR1 and CDR2 sequences are SEHNR and FQNEAQ (reference sequence). DNA of the CDR3: TGTGCCAGCAGCTCAGCTGGTGCGGGGAACTATGGCTACACCTTC. This codes for CASSSAGAGNYGYTF.

About this clone: Other DNA sequences in the same sample also yield this CDR3. This sequence joins TRBV30 and TRBJ1-5, with 7 bases that match TRBD1. Germline-derived CDR1 and CDR2 are GTSNPN and SVGIG (reference sequence). The junction had 7 bases not matched to a gene; V was cut back by 0 bases and J by 2 bases. The CDR3 contains 16 residues. The CDR3 sequence is CAWSVLGGQGNQPQHF. The CDR3 bases are TGTGCCTGGAGTGTCCTAGGGGGCCAGGGCAATCAGCCCCAGCATTTT.

This clone was picked up one time. As DNA, the CDR3 is TGTGCCACCGGGACAGGGCTTTTTCAGCCCCAGCATTTT. It translates to CATGTGLFQPQHF. J is TRBJ1-5 and V is TRBV27; 9 bases map to TRBD1. Germline V lookup: CDR1 MNHEY, CDR2 SMNVEV (reference sequence). V gave up 10 bases and J gave up 6 bases; unmatched junction bases: 7. This CDR3 spans 13 amino acids.

The chain has TRBV13 and TRBJ2-2; 9 nucleotides match TRBD2. Germline CDR1 is PRHDT and CDR2 is FYEKMQ (reference sequence). The CDR3 is 20 amino acids. The J segment lost 2 bases and the V segment lost 3 bases, leaving 16 bases of the junction unmatched. CDR3 nucleotides: TGTGCCAGCAGCTTTTATCTCGCCAGCGGGAGGCTAAAAAACACCGGGGAGCTGTTTTTT. Translated, it gives CASSFYLASGRLKNTGELFF.

The table lists this clone with a few counts. The CDR3 coding sequence is TGTGCCAGCAGCTTGGCCTACAGGGCGTACCAGCCCCAGCATTTT. It is translated as CASSLAYRAYQPQHF. The J gene is TRBJ1-5, the V gene TRBV5-4, with D perhaps matching TRBD1 (6 bases). The CDR3 has 15 residues. From germline, CDR1 is SGHNT and CDR2 YYREEE (reference sequence). V was cut by 0 bases and J by 7 bases, with 14 bases left in between.

This clone turned up a few times. V is TRBV11-3 and J is TRBJ2-3; 8 bases are shared with TRBD2. The CDR3 loop spans 17 amino acids. The V segment lost 3 bases and the J segment 8 bases; nucleotides outside the gene matches: 16. Per germline, CDR1 SGHNT and CDR2 YENEEA. CDR3 sequence reads: CASSLGKSGGPQGTQYF. Here the CDR3 DNA reads TGTGCCAGCAGCTTGGGGAAAAGCGGGGGCCCGCAGGGTACGCAGTATTTT.

This sequence joins TRBV7-9 and TRBJ2-7; TRBD2 aligns across 9 bases. CDR1 SEHNR and CDR2 FQNEAQ come from the germline V gene (reference sequence). J gave up 0 bases and V 5 bases, and 5 bases lay outside the gene matches. CDR3 length: 15 residues. The CDR3 sequence: CASSPRTSASYEQYF. CDR3 nucleotides: TGTGCCAGCAGCCCCCGGACTAGCGCCTCCTACGAGCAGTACTTC.

The V gene is TRBV6-1, the J gene TRBJ1-1; D call uncertain. The CDR3 sequence is 13 residues long. Germline lookup yields CDR1 MNHNS and CDR2 SASEGT. The V end lost 1 base, the J end lost 3 bases, and 6 bases lay between the germline ends. The CDR3 is CASSEEEYTEAFF. In DNA, the CDR3 is TGTGCCAGCAGTGAAGAGGAGTACACTGAAGCTTTCTTT.

This sequence joins TRBV4-1 and TRBJ1-4; D remains unclear. V shed 4 bases and J shed 8 bases, with 14 bases lying between them. The V gene's germline CDR1 is MGHRA and CDR2 YSYEKL. The CDR3 sequence is 14 residues long. The CDR3 bases are TGCGCCAGCAGCCGGCAGACCCGGGAGGAAAAACTGTTTTTT. Translated, it gives CASSRQTREEKLFF.

The J gene is TRBJ2-7, the V gene TRBV19, with D possibly being TRBD2 (7 bases). CDR3 length: 19 residues. V dropped 3 bases and J dropped 6 bases, with 30 bases sitting between them. Germline V lookup: CDR1 LNHDA, CDR2 SQIVND (reference sequence). CDR3 loop: CASSMRHSGTTRGRREQYF. DNA for the CDR3: TGTGCCAGTAGTATGCGCCATAGTGGGACTACTAGGGGGAGGCGCGAGCAGTACTTC.

The genes are TRBV28 and TRBJ1-3; D possibly corresponds to TRBD1 (6 bases). The V and J ends lost 6 bases and 0 bases respectively, with 12 bases between them. This CDR3 spans 15 amino acids. Germline V gene lookup returns CDR1 MDHEN and CDR2 SYDVKM. CDR3 sequence (DNA): TGTGCCAGCAGCCCTACAGGGCACTCTGGAAACACCATATATTTT. Translated: CASSPTGHSGNTIYF.

In this sample, this clone turned up a few times. The rearrangement links TRBV5-1 to TRBJ2-3; D might be TRBD2 (7 bases). The CDR3 contains 15 residues. Germline lookup yields CDR1 SGHRS and CDR2 YFSETQ. Between the trimmed V and J ends, which lost 4 bases and 3 bases, there was a span of 15 bases. The DNA of the CDR3 is TGCGCCAGCAGCCCTTGGGGGGGCCTGACAGATACGCAGTATTTT. Its translation: CASSPWGGLTDTQYF.

The J gene is TRBJ1-1, the V gene TRBV19; TRBD1 is a possible D gene (6 bases). The CDR3 is 14 residues long. V shed 1 base and J shed 1 base, with 7 bases lying between them. Germline-derived CDR1 and CDR2 are LNHDA and SQIVND (reference sequence). The CDR3 region is CASSIAGENTEAFF. The CDR3 coding sequence is TGTGCCAGTAGTATAGCAGGGGAGAACACTGAAGCTTTCTTT.

The chain combines TRBV11-3 with TRBJ1-4, with D maybe TRBD1 (6 bases). Trimming cost V 2 bases and J 8 bases, with 15 bases left between them. CDR3 length equals 15 residues. In germline, CDR1 is SGHNT, CDR2 YENEEA. The CDR3 region is CASSLRGGRKEKLFF. CDR3 DNA sequence: TGTGCCAGCAGCTTAAGGGGGGGGCGGAAGGAAAAACTGTTTTTT.

This clone was picked up a small number of times. The chain couples TRBV2 to TRBJ2-7, with TRBD1 matching 9 bases. This CDR3 spans 15 amino acids. V gave up 0 bases and J gave up 7 bases; unmatched junction bases: 7. Per germline, CDR1 SNHLY and CDR2 FYNNEI. The CDR3 protein is CASSEATGGLGEQYF. The CDR3 coding sequence is TGTGCCAGCAGTGAAGCCACAGGGGGCTTGGGAGAGCAGTACTTC.

This clone has a single count. The chain carries TRBV18 and TRBJ1-1, with TRBD1 as a possible D gene (6 bases). Germline assignment: CDR1 KGHSH and CDR2 LQKENI. CDR3 length: 15 amino acids. V was clipped by 1 base and J by 1 base, with 10 bases between them. In DNA, the CDR3 is TGTGCCAGCTCACCACGGGGACATCCGAACACTGAAGCTTTCTTT. This gives the protein CASSPRGHPNTEAFF.

The chain has TRBV13 and TRBJ2-7, with TRBD1 identical over 9 bases. Germline CDR1 reads PRHDT; CDR2 reads FYEKMQ (reference sequence). V lost 0 bases and J lost 6; bases outside the gene matches: 15. This CDR3 contains 18 residues. CDR3 nucleotides: TGTGCCAGCAGCTTAGGCACGGACAGGGGTCTTCCTAAAGGCGAGCAGTACTTC. This gives the protein CASSLGTDRGLPKGEQYF.

The CDR3 spells CASSPPQGAMNTEAFF. The CDR3 nucleotides read TGTGCCAGCAGCCCACCGCAGGGGGCGATGAACACTGAAGCTTTCTTT. The chain recombines TRBV27 with TRBJ1-1; 8 bases align to TRBD1. The V gene's germline CDR1 is MNHEY and CDR2 SMNVEV (reference sequence). This CDR3 has 16 amino acids. The V gene end was trimmed by 6 bases and the J gene end by 0 bases; junction bases not matched to a gene: 9.

This sequence joins TRBV7-3 and TRBJ2-2; 12 bases are a match to TRBD2. Unmatched junction bases numbered 6, after V lost 6 bases and J lost 4 bases. Germline CDR1 SGHTA, CDR2 FQGTGA. The CDR3 covers 16 residues. CDR3 sequence reads: CASRTSGGWSTGELFF. CDR3 nucleotide sequence: TGTGCCAGCAGGACTAGCGGGGGATGGAGCACCGGGGAGCTGTTTTTT.

This chain uses TRBV4-2 with TRBJ1-5; D possibly corresponds to TRBD1 (6 bases). CDR3 length: 15 residues. The V and J ends lost 4 bases and 2 bases respectively, with 12 bases between them. CDR1 and CDR2 (germline): LGHNA, YNFKEQ. CDR3: CASSRYEGGNQPQHF. In DNA, the CDR3 is TGTGCCAGCAGCCGCTATGAGGGGGGCAATCAGCCCCAGCATTTT.

CDR3 loop: CASSPAGAANEKLFF. The CDR3 bases are TGTGCCAGCAGTCCCGCGGGAGCGGCTAATGAAAAACTGTTTTTT. The chain recombines TRBV27 with TRBJ1-4; no clear D gene. CDR3 length: 15 amino acids. Germline V gene lookup returns CDR1 MNHEY and CDR2 SMNVEV (reference sequence). Trimming stripped 5 bases from V and 3 bases from J, with 13 bases between.

This clone was picked up a small number of times. The rearrangement joins TRBV7-8 to TRBJ2-7, with 7 bases identical to TRBD1. The ends lost 5 bases at V and 1 base at J; junction bases unmatched: 8. The germline CDR1 and CDR2 sequences are SGHVS and FQNEAQ. This CDR3 contains 15 residues. This CDR3 reads CASSREQGTSYEQYF. In nucleotides, the CDR3 is TGTGCCAGCAGCCGAGAACAGGGGACGTCCTACGAGCAGTACTTC.

The chain combines TRBV5-1 with TRBJ1-5; a possible D gene is TRBD1 (6 bases). Germline CDR1 SGHRS, CDR2 YFSETQ. CDR3 size: 15 residues. Trimming stripped 0 bases from V and 6 bases from J, with 13 bases between. DNA of the CDR3: TGCGCCAGCAGCTTGGGGGGGCAGGAAGGTCAGCCCCAGCATTTT. The encoded protein is CASSLGGQEGQPQHF.

The chain carries TRBV7-8 and TRBJ1-5, with D maybe TRBD1 (6 bases). Between the trimmed V and J ends, which lost 5 bases and 4 bases, there was a span of 12 bases. This CDR3 is built from 14 residues. Germline CDR1 is SGHVS and CDR2 is FQNEAQ. The CDR3 loop is CASSRGTNNQPQHF. DNA of the CDR3: TGTGCCAGCAGCCGAGGGACAAATAATCAGCCCCAGCATTTT.